Sequencing of this T cell receptor beta chain was carried out in a study of blood T cells in healthy people across ages. This clonotype appeared a single time. Germline values: CDR1 SGHRS, CDR2 YFSETQ. The CDR3 consists of 14 residues. After removal of 2 bases from V and 3 bases from J, the junction contained 4 bases not matched to a gene. PCR was performed a second time for roughly 7 to 12 cycles using a sample-barcoded 5' primer and a J-beta primer mix. TCRdb re-called the 5' RACE reads with MiXCR, one entry per CDR3 protein. The sample has 540,000 or so distinct CDR3 sequences, more than 45% seen once.

Input material: blood. The sequence came from an elderly man in good health. The chain recombines TRBV5-1 with TRBJ1-2, with 7 bases fitting TRBD1. This CDR3 reads CASSFEGADYGYTF. CDR3 nucleotides: TGCGCCAGCAGCTTCGAGGGGGCTGACTATGGCTACACCTTC. The complete variable domain, with remaining parts taken from reference TRBV5-1 and TRBJ1-2, reads KAGVTQTPRYLIKTRGQQVTLSCSPISGHRSVSWYQQTPGQGLQFLFEYFSETQRNKGNFPGRFSGRQFSNSRSEMNVSTLELGDSALYLCASSFEGADYGYTFGSGTRLTVV.